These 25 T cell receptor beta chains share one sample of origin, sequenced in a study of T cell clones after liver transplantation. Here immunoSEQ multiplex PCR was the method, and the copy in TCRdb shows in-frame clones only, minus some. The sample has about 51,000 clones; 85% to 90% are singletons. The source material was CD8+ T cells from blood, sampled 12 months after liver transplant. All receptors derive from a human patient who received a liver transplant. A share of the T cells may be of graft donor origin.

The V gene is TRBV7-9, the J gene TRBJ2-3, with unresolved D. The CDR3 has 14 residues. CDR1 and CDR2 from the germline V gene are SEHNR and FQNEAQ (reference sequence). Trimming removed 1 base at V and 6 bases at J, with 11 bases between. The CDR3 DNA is TGTGCCAGCAGCTTAGGAAACCCCACCGATACGCAGTATTTT. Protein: CASSLGNPTDTQYF.

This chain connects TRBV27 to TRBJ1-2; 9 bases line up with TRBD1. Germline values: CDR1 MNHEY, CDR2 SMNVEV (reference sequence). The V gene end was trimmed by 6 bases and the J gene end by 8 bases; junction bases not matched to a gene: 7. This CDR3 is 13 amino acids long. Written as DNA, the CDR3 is TGTGCCAGCAGACAGGGGGCTGCGGTAGGCTACACCTTC. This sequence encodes CASRQGAAVGYTF.

The CDR3 DNA follows: TGTGCCAGCAGGACAGGGTTTGGCTACACCTTC. Translation: CASRTGFGYTF. The gene calls are TRBV19 and TRBJ1-2; 8 bases map to TRBD1. Germline V gives CDR1 LNHDA, CDR2 SQIVND (reference sequence). This CDR3 comprises 11 residues. V gave up 9 bases and J gave up 7 bases; unmatched junction bases: 4.

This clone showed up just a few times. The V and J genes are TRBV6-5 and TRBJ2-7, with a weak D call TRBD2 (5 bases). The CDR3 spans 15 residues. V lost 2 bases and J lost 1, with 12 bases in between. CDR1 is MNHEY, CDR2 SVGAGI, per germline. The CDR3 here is CASSYGESGSYEQYF. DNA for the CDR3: TGTGCCAGCAGTTACGGGGAGAGTGGGTCCTACGAGCAGTACTTC.

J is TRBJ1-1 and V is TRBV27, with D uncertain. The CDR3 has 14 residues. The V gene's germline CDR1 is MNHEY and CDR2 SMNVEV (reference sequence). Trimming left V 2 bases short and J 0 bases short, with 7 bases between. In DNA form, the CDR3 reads TGTGCCAGCAGTTTAAATCTACTGAACACTGAAGCTTTCTTT. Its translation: CASSLNLLNTEAFF.

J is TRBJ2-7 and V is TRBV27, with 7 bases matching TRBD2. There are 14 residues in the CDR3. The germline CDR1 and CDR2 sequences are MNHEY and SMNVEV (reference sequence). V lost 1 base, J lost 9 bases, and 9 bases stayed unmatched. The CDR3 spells CASSLLGGDVVQYF. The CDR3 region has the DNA TGTGCCAGCAGTTTATTGGGGGGGGATGTTGTGCAGTACTTC.

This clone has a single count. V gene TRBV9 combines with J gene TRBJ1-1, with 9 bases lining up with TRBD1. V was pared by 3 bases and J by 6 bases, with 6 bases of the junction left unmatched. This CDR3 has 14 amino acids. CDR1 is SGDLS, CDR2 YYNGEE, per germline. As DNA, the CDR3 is TGTGCCAGCAGCGGGGGACAGGGCGGGTCTGAAGCTTTCTTT. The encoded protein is CASSGGQGGSEAFF.

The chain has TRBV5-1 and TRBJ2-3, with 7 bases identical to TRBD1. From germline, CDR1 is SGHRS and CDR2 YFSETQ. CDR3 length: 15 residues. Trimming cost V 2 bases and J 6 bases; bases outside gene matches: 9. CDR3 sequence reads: CASSLTDRPVDTQYF. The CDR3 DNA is TGCGCCAGCAGCTTAACGGACAGGCCGGTTGATACGCAGTATTTT. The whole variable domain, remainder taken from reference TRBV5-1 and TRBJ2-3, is KAGVTQTPRYLIKTRGQQVTLSCSPISGHRSVSWYQQTPGQGLQFLFEYFSETQRNKGNFPGRFSGRQFSNSRSEMNVSTLELGDSALYLCASSLTDRPVDTQYFGPGTRLTVL.

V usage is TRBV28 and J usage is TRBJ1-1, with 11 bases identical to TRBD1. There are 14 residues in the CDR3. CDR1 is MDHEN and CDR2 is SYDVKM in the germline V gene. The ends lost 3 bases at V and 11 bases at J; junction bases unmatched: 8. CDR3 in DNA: TGTGCCAGCAGTTTGCGTGGACAGGGGGCCCTGGCTTTCTTT. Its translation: CASSLRGQGALAFF.

The CDR3 bases are TGTGCCACCAGCGGAATAGCGGGAGGGAATGAGCAGTTCTTC. It encodes CATSGIAGGNEQFF. This sequence joins TRBV15 and TRBJ2-1; TRBD2 matches 11 bases. This CDR3 region has 14 residues. Losses at the gene ends were 5 bases for V and 7 bases for J; bases not matched to a gene: 4. Per germline, CDR1 LNHNV and CDR2 YYDKDF (reference sequence).

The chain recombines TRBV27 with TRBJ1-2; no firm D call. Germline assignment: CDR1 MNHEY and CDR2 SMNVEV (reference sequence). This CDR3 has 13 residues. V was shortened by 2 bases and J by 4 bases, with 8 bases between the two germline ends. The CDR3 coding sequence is TGTGCCAGCAGTTTAGCGGCAACCTATGGCTACACCTTC. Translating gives CASSLAATYGYTF.

The chain's CDR3 is CASSPPGYYGYTF. CDR3 DNA sequence: TGTGCCAGCAGCCCTCCAGGGTACTATGGCTACACCTTC. The rearrangement links TRBV7-8 to TRBJ1-2; tentative D call: TRBD1 (5 bases). The CDR3 sequence is 13 residues long. Per the germline V gene, CDR1 is SGHVS and CDR2 is FQNEAQ. V dropped 5 bases and J dropped 3 bases, with 10 bases sitting between them.

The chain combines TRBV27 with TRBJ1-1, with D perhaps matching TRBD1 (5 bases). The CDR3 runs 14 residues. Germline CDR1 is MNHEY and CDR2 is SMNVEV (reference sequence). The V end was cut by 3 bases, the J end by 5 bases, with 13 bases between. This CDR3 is CASSLGTGVTEAFF. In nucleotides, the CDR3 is TGTGCCAGCAGTTTGGGTACAGGAGTAACTGAAGCTTTCTTT.

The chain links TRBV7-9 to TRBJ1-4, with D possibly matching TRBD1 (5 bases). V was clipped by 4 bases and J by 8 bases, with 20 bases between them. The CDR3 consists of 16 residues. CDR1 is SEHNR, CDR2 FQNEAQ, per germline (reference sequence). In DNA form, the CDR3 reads TGTGCCAGCAGCTCGCCCGGGACTCCTGAGGGCGAAAAACTGTTTTTT. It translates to CASSSPGTPEGEKLFF.

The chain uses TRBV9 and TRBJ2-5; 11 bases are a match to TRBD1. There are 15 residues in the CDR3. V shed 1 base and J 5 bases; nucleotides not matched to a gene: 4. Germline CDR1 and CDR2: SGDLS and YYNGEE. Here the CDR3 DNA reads TGTGCCAGCAGCGTAAAAGGACAGGGGGCCGAGACCCAGTACTTC. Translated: CASSVKGQGAETQYF.

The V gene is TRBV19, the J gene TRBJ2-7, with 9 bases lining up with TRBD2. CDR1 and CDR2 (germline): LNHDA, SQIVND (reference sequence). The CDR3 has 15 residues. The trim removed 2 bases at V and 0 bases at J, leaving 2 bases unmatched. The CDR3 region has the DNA TGTGCCAGTAGTATACTAGCGGGAAGCTCCTACGAGCAGTACTTC. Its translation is CASSILAGSSYEQYF.

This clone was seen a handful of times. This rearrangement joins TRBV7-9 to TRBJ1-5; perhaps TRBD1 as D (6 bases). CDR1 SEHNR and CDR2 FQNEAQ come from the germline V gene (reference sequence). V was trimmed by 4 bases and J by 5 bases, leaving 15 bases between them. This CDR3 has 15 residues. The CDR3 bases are TGTGCCAGCAGCTCTACGGCGGGGGGCGATCAGCCCCAGCATTTT. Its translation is CASSSTAGGDQPQHF.

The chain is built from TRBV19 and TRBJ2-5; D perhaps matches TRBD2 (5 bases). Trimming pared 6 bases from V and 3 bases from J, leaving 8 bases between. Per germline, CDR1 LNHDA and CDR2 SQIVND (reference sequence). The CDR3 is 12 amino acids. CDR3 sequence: CASSGLKETQYF. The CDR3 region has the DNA TGTGCCAGTAGCGGACTTAAAGAGACCCAGTACTTC.

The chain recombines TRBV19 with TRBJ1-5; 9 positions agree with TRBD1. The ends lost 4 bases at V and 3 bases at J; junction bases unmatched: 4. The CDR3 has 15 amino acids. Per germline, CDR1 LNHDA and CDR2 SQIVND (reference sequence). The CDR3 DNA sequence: TGTGCCAGTAGTAACGGACAGGGGATCAATCAGCCCCAGCATTTT. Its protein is CASSNGQGINQPQHF.

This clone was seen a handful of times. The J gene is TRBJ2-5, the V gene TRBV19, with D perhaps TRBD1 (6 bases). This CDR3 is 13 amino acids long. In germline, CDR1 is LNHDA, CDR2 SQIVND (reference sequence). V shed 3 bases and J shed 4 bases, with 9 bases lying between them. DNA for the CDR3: TGTGCCAGTAGTATCGTAGGGGGAGAGACCCAGTACTTC. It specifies CASSIVGGETQYF.

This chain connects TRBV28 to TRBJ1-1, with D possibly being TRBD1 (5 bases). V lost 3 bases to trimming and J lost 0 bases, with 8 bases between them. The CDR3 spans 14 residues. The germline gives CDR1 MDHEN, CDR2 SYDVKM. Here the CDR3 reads CASSLGPMNTEAFF. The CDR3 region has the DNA TGTGCCAGCAGTTTGGGGCCTATGAACACTGAAGCTTTCTTT.

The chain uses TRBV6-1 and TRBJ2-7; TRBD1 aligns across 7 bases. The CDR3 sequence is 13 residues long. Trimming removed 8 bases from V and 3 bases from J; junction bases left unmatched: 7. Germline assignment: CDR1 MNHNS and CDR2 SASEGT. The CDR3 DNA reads TGTGCCAGCGAGGGGGACAGAATCTACGAGCAGTACTTC. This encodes CASEGDRIYEQYF.

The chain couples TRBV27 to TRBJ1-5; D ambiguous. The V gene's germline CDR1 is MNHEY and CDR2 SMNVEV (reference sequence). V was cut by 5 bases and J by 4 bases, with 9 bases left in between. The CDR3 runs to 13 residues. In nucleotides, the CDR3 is TGTGCCAGCAGTGGGGTGGGAAATCAGCCCCAGCATTTT. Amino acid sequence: CASSGVGNQPQHF.

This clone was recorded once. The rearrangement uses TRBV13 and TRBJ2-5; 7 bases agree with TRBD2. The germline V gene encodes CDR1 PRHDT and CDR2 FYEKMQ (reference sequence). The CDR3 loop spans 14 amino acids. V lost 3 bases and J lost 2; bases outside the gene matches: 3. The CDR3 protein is CASSFSSGQETQYF. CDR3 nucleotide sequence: TGTGCCAGCAGCTTTTCTAGCGGACAAGAGACCCAGTACTTC. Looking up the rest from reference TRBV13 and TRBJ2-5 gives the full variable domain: AAGVIQSPRHLIKEKRETATLKCYPIPRHDTVYWYQQGPGQDPQFLISFYEKMQSDKGSIPDRFSAQQFSDYHSELNMSSLELGDSALYFCASSFSSGQETQYFGPGTRLLVL.

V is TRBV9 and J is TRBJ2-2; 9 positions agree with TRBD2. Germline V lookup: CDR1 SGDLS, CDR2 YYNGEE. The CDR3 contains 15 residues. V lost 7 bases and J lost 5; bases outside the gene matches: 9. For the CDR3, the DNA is TGTGCCAGCGAGGGGGTAGCGGGAGTTACCGGGGAGCTGTTTTTT. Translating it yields CASEGVAGVTGELFF.